This T cell receptor beta chain was profiled in a study of blood T cell repertoires in COVID-19. The overall study: Spain, Italy and the United States supplied samples that represented acute and convalescent COVID-19. PBMCs, B-cell-depleted T cells, or T cells were the source of the cDNA or gDNA that made up the material.

Per the original data handling: Amplification of reference gene primers was used by the study to estimate nucleated cell counts. The repertoire was sequenced with immunoSEQ multiplex PCR; TCRdb's copy has only in-frame clones and lacks some. V, J and clone size were drawn from that table, and D and trimming were deduced from the DNA. The profile shows about 120,000 clones, about 85% of them singletons. CDR3 length: 16 residues. After removal of 3 bases from V and 4 bases from J, the junction contained 12 bases not matched to a gene. Germline V gives CDR1 DFQATT, CDR2 SNEGSKA (reference sequence). Sequenced material: peripheral blood. The sequence derives from a man in his forties or fifties with acute or convalescent COVID-19. The chain couples TRBV20-1 to TRBJ2-3, with 8 bases lining up with TRBD1. The CDR3 is CSASLRTGRFADTQYF. CDR3 nucleotide sequence: TGCAGTGCTAGTCTGAGGACAGGGCGTTTTGCAGATACGCAGTATTTT.